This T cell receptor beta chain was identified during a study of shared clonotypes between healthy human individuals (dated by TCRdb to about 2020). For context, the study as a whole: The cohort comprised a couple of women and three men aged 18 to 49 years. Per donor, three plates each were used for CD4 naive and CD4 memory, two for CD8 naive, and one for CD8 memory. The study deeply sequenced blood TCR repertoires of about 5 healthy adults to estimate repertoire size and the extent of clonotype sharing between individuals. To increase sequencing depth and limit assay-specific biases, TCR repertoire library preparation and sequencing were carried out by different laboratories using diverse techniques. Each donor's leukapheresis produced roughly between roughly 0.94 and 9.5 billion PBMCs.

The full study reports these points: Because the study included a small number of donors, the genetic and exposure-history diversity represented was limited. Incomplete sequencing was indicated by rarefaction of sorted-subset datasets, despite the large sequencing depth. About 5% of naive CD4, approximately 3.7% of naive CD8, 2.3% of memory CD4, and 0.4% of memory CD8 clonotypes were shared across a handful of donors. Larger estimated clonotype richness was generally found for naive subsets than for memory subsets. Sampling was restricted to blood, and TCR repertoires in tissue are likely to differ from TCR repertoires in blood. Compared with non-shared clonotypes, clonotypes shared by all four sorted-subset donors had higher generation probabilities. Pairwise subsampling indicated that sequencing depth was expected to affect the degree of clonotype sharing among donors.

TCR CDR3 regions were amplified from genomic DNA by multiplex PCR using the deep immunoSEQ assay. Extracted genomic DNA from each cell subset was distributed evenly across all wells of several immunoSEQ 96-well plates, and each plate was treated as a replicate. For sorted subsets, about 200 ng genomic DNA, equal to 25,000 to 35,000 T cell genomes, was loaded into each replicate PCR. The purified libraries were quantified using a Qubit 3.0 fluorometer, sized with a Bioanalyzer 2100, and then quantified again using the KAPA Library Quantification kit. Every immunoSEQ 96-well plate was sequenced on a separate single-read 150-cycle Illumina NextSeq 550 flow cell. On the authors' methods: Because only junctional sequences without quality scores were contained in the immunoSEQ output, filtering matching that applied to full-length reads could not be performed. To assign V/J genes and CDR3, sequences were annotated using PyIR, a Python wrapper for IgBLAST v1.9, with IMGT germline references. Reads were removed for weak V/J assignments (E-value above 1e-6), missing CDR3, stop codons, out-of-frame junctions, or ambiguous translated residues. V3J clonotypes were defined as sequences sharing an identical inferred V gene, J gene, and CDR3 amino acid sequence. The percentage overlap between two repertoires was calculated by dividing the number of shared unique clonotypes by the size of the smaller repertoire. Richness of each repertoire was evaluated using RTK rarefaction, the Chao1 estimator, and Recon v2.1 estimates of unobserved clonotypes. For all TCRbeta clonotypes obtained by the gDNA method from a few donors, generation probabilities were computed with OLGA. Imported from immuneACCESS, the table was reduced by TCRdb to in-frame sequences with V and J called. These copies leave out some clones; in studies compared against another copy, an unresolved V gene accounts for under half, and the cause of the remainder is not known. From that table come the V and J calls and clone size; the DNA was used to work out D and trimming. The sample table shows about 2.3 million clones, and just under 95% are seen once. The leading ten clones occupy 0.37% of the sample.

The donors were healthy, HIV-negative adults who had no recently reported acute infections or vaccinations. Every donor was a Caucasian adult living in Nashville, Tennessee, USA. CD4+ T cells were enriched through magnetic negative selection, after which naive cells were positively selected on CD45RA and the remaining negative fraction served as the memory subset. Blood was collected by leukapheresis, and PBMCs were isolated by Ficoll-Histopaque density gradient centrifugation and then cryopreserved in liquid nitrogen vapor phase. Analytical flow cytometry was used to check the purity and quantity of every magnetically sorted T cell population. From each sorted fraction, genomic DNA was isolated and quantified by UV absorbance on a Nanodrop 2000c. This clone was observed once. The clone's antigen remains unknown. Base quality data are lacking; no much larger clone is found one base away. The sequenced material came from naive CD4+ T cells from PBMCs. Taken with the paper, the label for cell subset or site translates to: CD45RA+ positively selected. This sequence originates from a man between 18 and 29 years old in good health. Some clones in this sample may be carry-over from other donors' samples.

The DNA is as follows: TGTGCCAGCAGCTTAGAAATCAGGGGGGGAGAGCAGTTCTTC. Translated, it reads CASSLEIRGGEQFF. Recombination connected TRBV11-2 to TRBJ2-1; the D gene cannot be resolved beyond TRBD1 or TRBD2, each matching 7 bases. The germline V gene yields SGHAT for CDR1 and FQNNGV for CDR2. The CDR3 measures 14 amino acids from cysteine to phenylalanine. Only the CDR3 part of the read is kept: 42 bases, read in frame from the first base. The V and J ends are trimmed by 0 bases and 10 bases, leaving 13 bases between them.